One and the same sample provided the 9 T cell receptor beta chains below, sequenced in a study of T cell responses to AZD1222 COVID-19 vaccine. Some clones are missing from TCRdb's copy, which holds only in-frame ones; the method was immunoSEQ multiplex PCR. The sample includes more than 95,000 clones, approximately 90% seen only once; the top ten take about 7.8%. This specimen was peripheral blood, taken on day 0 of AZD1222 vaccination. The origin of the receptors is an adult in good health.

The J gene is TRBJ1-2, the V gene TRBV3-1 (or the pseudogene TRBV3-2); 9 nucleotides align to TRBD1. The germline gives CDR1 LGHDT, CDR2 YNNKEL (reference sequence). This CDR3 is 15 amino acids long. The trim removed 6 bases at V and 8 bases at J, leaving 13 bases unmatched. Here the CDR3 reads CASSSLVGQGGGYTF. The DNA for the CDR3 is TGTGCCAGCAGTTCCCTAGTGGGACAGGGTGGCGGCTACACCTTC.

This chain links TRBV5-4 with TRBJ2-2, with TRBD2 matching over 8 bases. CDR3 length: 15 residues. Germline lookup yields CDR1 SGHNT and CDR2 YYREEE (reference sequence). V lost 2 bases to trimming and J lost 4 bases; unmatched junction nucleotides: 4. CDR3: CASSFSSGGTGELFF. CDR3 DNA sequence: TGTGCCAGCAGCTTCTCAAGCGGGGGCACCGGGGAGCTGTTTTTT.

This chain joins TRBV19 and TRBJ1-5; no firm D call. This CDR3 comprises 15 residues. Germline V gene lookup returns CDR1 LNHDA and CDR2 SQIVND (reference sequence). Trimming shortened V by 3 bases and J by 0 bases, and 9 bases separated the two germline ends. CDR3 sequence: CASSMTRISNQPQHF. The CDR3 DNA sequence: TGTGCCAGTAGTATGACACGGATTAGCAATCAGCCCCAGCATTTT.

The chain uses TRBV10-3 and TRBJ1-1; no clear D. This CDR3 contains 14 residues. The germline CDR1 and CDR2 sequences are ENHRY and SYGVKD. Between the trimmed V and J ends, which lost 0 bases and 11 bases, there was a span of 16 bases. The chain's CDR3 is CAISESGGRREAFF. DNA for the CDR3: TGTGCCATCAGTGAGTCCGGCGGGAGGCGAGAGGCTTTCTTT.

The chain carries TRBV4-3 and TRBJ1-2; D is uncertain. This CDR3 spans 14 amino acids. In germline, CDR1 is LGHNA, CDR2 YSLEER. The V gene lost 0 bases and the J gene lost 8 bases, with 13 bases spanning the gap. CDR3 residues: CASSQEQRVGGYTF. CDR3 in DNA: TGCGCCAGCAGCCAAGAACAAAGGGTCGGGGGCTACACCTTC.

The J gene is TRBJ1-3, the V gene TRBV5-1; D is undetermined. Trimming pared 4 bases from V and 0 bases from J, leaving 11 bases between. Germline assignment: CDR1 SGHRS and CDR2 YFSETQ. The length of the CDR3 is 15 residues. The CDR3 region has the DNA TGCGCCAGCAGCCCTAACAGCGTCTCTGGAAACACCATATATTTT. Encoded protein: CASSPNSVSGNTIYF.

V is TRBV7-2 and J is TRBJ1-2; weak D call: TRBD1 (6 bases). The CDR3 sequence is 17 residues long. The V gene's germline CDR1 is SGHTA and CDR2 FQGNSA. Trimming removed 5 bases at V and 0 bases at J, with 19 bases between. The CDR3 protein is CASSPPHRVGANYGYTF. The CDR3 nucleotides are TGTGCCAGCAGCCCACCCCACAGGGTGGGAGCTAACTATGGCTACACCTTC.

The chain employs TRBV3-1 (or the pseudogene TRBV3-2) and TRBJ1-6, with D perhaps matching TRBD1 (5 bases). This CDR3 has 18 residues. The germline V and J ends were trimmed by 4 bases and 6 bases, with 22 bases remaining between them. The germline gives CDR1 LGHDT, CDR2 YNNKEL (reference sequence). CDR3 DNA sequence: TGTGCCAGCAGCCCCCGGTCAGGGATACTGGCCGTTAATTCACCCCTCCACTTT. Translation gives CASSPRSGILAVNSPLHF.

The genes are TRBV28 and TRBJ2-2, with D possibly matching TRBD2 (6 bases). Germline V CDR1 and CDR2: MDHEN, SYDVKM. Between the trimmed V and J ends, which lost 8 bases and 3 bases, there was a span of 19 bases. The CDR3 has 16 residues. The CDR3 DNA reads as TGTGCCAGCGTTGGGGCGGGATGGTCTTACACCGGGGAGCTGTTTTTT. Protein sequence: CASVGAGWSYTGELFF.